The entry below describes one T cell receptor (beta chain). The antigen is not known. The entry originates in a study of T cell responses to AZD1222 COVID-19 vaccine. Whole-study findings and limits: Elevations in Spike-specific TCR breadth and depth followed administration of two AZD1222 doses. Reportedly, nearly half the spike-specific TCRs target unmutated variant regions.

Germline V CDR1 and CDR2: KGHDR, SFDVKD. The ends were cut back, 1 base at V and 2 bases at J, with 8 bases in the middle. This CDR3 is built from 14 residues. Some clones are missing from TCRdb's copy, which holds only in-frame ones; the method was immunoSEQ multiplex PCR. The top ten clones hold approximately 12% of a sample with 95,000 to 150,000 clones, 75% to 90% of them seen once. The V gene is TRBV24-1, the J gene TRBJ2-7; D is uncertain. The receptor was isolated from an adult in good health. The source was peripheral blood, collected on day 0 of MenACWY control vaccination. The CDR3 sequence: CATSDFEAPYEQYF. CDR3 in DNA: TGTGCCACCAGTGATTTTGAGGCTCCCTACGAGCAGTACTTC.